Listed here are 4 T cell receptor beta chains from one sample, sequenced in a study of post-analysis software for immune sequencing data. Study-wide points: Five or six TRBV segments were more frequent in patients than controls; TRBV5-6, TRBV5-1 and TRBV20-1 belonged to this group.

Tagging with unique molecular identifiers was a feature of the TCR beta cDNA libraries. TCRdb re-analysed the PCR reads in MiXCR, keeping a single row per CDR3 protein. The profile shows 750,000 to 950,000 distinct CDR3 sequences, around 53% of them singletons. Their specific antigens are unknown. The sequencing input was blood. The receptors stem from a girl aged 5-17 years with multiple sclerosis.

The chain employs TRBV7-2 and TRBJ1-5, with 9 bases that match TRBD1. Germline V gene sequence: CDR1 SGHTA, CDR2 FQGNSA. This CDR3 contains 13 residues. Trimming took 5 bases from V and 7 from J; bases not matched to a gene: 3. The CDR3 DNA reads TGTGCCAGCAGCCGGGACAGGGAGCAGCCCCAGCATTTT. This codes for CASSRDREQPQHF.

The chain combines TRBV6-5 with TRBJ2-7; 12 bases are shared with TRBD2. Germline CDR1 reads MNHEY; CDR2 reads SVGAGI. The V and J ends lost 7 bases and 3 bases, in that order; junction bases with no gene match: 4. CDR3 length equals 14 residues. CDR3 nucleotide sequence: TGTGCCAGCAAACGACTAGCGGGAGACTACGAGCAGTACTTC. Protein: CASKRLAGDYEQYF.

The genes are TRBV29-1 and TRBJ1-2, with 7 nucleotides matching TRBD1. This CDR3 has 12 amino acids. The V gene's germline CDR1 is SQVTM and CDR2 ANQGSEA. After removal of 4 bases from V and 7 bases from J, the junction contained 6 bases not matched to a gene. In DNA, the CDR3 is TGCAGCGTTGGGGACAGCCAGGTTGGCTACACCTTC. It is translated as CSVGDSQVGYTF. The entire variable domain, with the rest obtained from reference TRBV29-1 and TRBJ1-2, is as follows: SAVISQKPSRDICQRGTSLTIQCQVDSQVTMMFWYRQQPGQSLTLIATANQGSEATYESGFVIDKFPISRPNLTFSTLTVSNMSPEDSSIYLCSVGDSQVGYTFGSGTRLTVV.

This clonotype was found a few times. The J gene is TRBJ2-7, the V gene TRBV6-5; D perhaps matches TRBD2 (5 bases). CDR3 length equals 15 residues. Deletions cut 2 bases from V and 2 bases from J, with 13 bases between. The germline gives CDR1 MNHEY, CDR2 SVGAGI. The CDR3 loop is CASSYGLASTYEQYF. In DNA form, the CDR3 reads TGTGCCAGCAGTTACGGGTTAGCGTCGACCTACGAGCAGTACTTC.